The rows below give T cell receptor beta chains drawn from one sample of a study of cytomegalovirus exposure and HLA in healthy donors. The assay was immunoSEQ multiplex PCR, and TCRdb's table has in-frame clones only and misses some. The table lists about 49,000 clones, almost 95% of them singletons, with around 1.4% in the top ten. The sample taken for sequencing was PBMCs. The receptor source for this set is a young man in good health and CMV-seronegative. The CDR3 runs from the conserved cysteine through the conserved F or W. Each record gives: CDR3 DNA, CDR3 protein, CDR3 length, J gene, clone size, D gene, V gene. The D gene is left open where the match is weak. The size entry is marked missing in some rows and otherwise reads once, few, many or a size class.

TGTGCCAGCTCACGGGAACAGGGATGGACTGAAGCTTTCTTT | CASSREQGWTEAFF | 14 | TRBJ1-1 | NA | NA | TRBV18
TGTGCCAGCAGTCAGCCCCGACTAGCAAACGGGGCTGAGCAGTTCTTC | CASSQPRLANGAEQFF | 16 | TRBJ2-1 | NA | TRBD2 | TRBV11-3
TGTGCCAGCTCACCTCTGGACAGCGGATACTACGAGCAGTACTTC | CASSPLDSGYYEQYF | 15 | TRBJ2-7 | NA | NA | TRBV18
TGTGCCAGCAGCTTAGTAGCGGCCACAGATACGCAGTATTTT | CASSLVAATDTQYF | 14 | TRBJ2-3 | NA | NA | TRBV7-9
TGTGCCAGCAGTTTAAATCGGGATCAGCCCCAGCATTTT | CASSLNRDQPQHF | 13 | TRBJ1-5 | NA | NA | TRBV27
TGTGCTAGCAGTCCGGGACTAGCGGCAATCGGGGAGCTGTTTTTT | CASSPGLAAIGELFF | 15 | TRBJ2-2 | NA | TRBD2 | TRBV7-7
TGTGCCAGCTCACGACTAGCGGGGAACCAAGAGACCCAGTACTTC | CASSRLAGNQETQYF | 15 | TRBJ2-5 | NA | TRBD2 | TRBV18
TGTGCCAGCAGTACCCTAATTAAGACAGTTATGAACACTGAAGCTTTCTTT | CASSTLIKTVMNTEAFF | 17 | TRBJ1-1 | NA | NA | TRBV2
TGCGCCAGCAGCCAGTCCGGGACAGGGTTGGTGAATGAGCAGTTCTTC | CASSQSGTGLVNEQFF | 16 | TRBJ2-1 | few | TRBD1 | TRBV4-1
TGTGCCAGCAGCTTACTAGCGGGAGGGCCAGATACGCAGTATTTT | CASSLLAGGPDTQYF | 15 | TRBJ2-3 | NA | TRBD2 | TRBV7-6
TGTGCCAGCAGCCCTATCCTGAACTATGGCTACACCTTC | CASSPILNYGYTF | 13 | TRBJ1-2 | NA | NA | TRBV7-2
TGTGCCAGCAGCCCTGGACAGGGCTTTAATGAAAAACTGTTTTTT | CASSPGQGFNEKLFF | 15 | TRBJ1-4 | once | TRBD1 | TRBV7-8
TGTGCCAGCAGCGGGACAGGGGCGCGGGAGACCCAGTACTTC | CASSGTGARETQYF | 14 | TRBJ2-5 | NA | TRBD1 | TRBV5-4
TGCGCCAGCAGCCAAGAGACAGGGACCTACAATGAGCAGTTCTTC | CASSQETGTYNEQFF | 15 | TRBJ2-1 | NA | TRBD1 | TRBV4-1
TGCGCCAGCAGTGAGCCCTCAACCGGGACAGCGGTCTACGAGCAGTACTTC | CASSEPSTGTAVYEQYF | 17 | TRBJ2-7 | NA | TRBD1 | TRBV10-2
TGTGCCAGCAGCAAAAAGGGGAGGACAGGGGGCTTTGGAGGGTCCGGGGAGCTGTTTTTT | CASSKKGRTGGFGGSGELFF | 20 | TRBJ2-2 | NA | NA | TRBV21-1
TGTGCCAGCAGTTACAGACTAGCGGGAGGGCCTTCCGGGGAGCTGTTTTTT | CASSYRLAGGPSGELFF | 17 | TRBJ2-2 | NA | TRBD2 | TRBV2
TGTGCCAGCAGTTTTAGGGACAGGGAGGTGGGTGAGCAGTACTTC | CASSFRDREVGEQYF | 15 | TRBJ2-7 | NA | TRBD1 | TRBV28
TGTGCCAGCAGTTCCTATCCTAACTATAATGAAAAACTGTTTTTT | CASSSYPNYNEKLFF | 15 | TRBJ1-4 | NA | NA | TRBV5-8
TGTGCCAGCAGCTTAGGGCGGGGGGACAGTTTTCCCTACGAGCAGTACTTC | CASSLGRGDSFPYEQYF | 17 | TRBJ2-7 | NA | NA | TRBV7-9
TGTGCCAGCAGTTCCCCCAATCGGGAGCAGTACTTC | CASSSPNREQYF | 12 | TRBJ2-7 | NA | NA | TRBV6-5
TGTGCCAGCAGCCTTGGGGCGGGACAGGGGAGGACTGAAGCTTTCTTT | CASSLGAGQGRTEAFF | 16 | TRBJ1-1 | NA | TRBD1 | TRBV13
TGTGCCAGCAGCGCTACTGATCCGGGACAGGGCAATGAGCAGTTCTTC | CASSATDPGQGNEQFF | 16 | TRBJ2-1 | NA | TRBD1 | TRBV9
TGTGCCAGCATGGGGGACTCACTCTCCTACGAGCAGTACTTC | CASMGDSLSYEQYF | 14 | TRBJ2-7 | NA | NA | TRBV7-9
TGTGCCAGCAGTGGACGGGATCTCTCTGGAAACACCATATATTTT | CASSGRDLSGNTIYF | 15 | TRBJ1-3 | NA | NA | TRBV6-6
TGCGCCAGCAGCCAAGATCTAATTTTGGCCGGGGAGCTGTTTTTT | CASSQDLILAGELFF | 15 | TRBJ2-2 | NA | NA | TRBV4-3
TGTGCCAGCAGTGTACAGGGTGTCTCCTACGAGCAGTACTTC | CASSVQGVSYEQYF | 14 | TRBJ2-7 | NA | NA | TRBV2
TGTGCCAGCACCCGGATAGGGAGGGGCACTGAAGCTTTCTTT | CASTRIGRGTEAFF | 14 | TRBJ1-1 | few | NA | TRBV5-6
TGTGCCAGCAGCCCGGGGACTAGCGGTATTAATGAGCAGTTCTTC | CASSPGTSGINEQFF | 15 | TRBJ2-1 | NA | TRBD2 | TRBV5-8
TGTGCCAGCAGCTTAAGAGCCACGGGGTATGGCTACACCTTC | CASSLRATGYGYTF | 14 | TRBJ1-2 | NA | NA | TRBV11-2
TGTGCCAGCATCGGGGGATCGGCTGGAAACACCATATATTTT | CASIGGSAGNTIYF | 14 | TRBJ1-3 | NA | NA | TRBV6-6
TGTGCCAGCAGTTATATACTAGCGGGACTCCAAGAGACCCAGTACTTC | CASSYILAGLQETQYF | 16 | TRBJ2-5 | NA | TRBD2 | TRBV6-6
TGTGCCGCGAGATCTAGCGGGAGGTACAATGAGCAGTTCTTC | CAARSSGRYNEQFF | 14 | TRBJ2-1 | NA | TRBD2 | TRBV27
TGTGCCAGCAGGGTTAGACAGGTCGGTTACAATGAGCAGTTCTTC | CASRVRQVGYNEQFF | 15 | TRBJ2-1 | NA | NA | TRBV28
TGTGCCACCGCCGACAGGGGCCATGAGCAGCTCTTC | CATADRGHEQLF | 12 | TRBJ2-1 | NA | TRBD1 | TRBV2
TGTGCCAGCAGCCTTGCAGCAGATACGCAGTATTTT | CASSLAADTQYF | 12 | TRBJ2-3 | NA | NA | TRBV5-5
TGTGCCAGCAAATACAGGGTGGCGGAGACCCAGTACTTC | CASKYRVAETQYF | 13 | TRBJ2-5 | once | NA | TRBV6-1
TGTGCCTGGAGCACGGGACAGGGGAACACTGAAGCTTTCTTT | CAWSTGQGNTEAFF | 14 | TRBJ1-1 | NA | TRBD1 | TRBV30
TGTGCCACCTTCCTGGGGGAGCGGGACCTCACAGATACGCAGTATTTT | CATFLGERDLTDTQYF | 16 | TRBJ2-3 | once | TRBD2 | TRBV9
TGTGCCAGCAACCGGGACAACAATCAGCCCCAGCATTTT | CASNRDNNQPQHF | 13 | TRBJ1-5 | NA | NA | TRBV2
TGTGCCAGTACCGACAGGGGGCCTAGCGGCGAGCAGTACTTC | CASTDRGPSGEQYF | 14 | TRBJ2-7 | NA | TRBD1 | TRBV19
TGTGCCAGCAGCCGGCGCGGAGGGTCCTACAATGAGCAGTTCTTC | CASSRRGGSYNEQFF | 15 | TRBJ2-1 | NA | NA | TRBV7-2
TGTGCCAGCAGTTTATCTCACGGGGGGCCGACCTATGGCTACACCTTC | CASSLSHGGPTYGYTF | 16 | TRBJ1-2 | NA | NA | TRBV28
TGCGCCAGCAGCCAAGTAGCCGAAATGCGTGAAGCTTTCTTT | CASSQVAEMREAFF | 14 | TRBJ1-1 | NA | NA | TRBV4-1
TGTGCCAGCAGCTTGGGACTAGCGGGAGATACGCAGTATTTT | CASSLGLAGDTQYF | 14 | TRBJ2-3 | NA | TRBD2 | TRBV11-3
TGTGCCAGCAGCTTACCCCAGTTTAGAGCGGGAGGGAGAACAGATACGCAGTATTTT | CASSLPQFRAGGRTDTQYF | 19 | TRBJ2-3 | NA | TRBD2 | TRBV11-3
TGTGCCAGCAGTTACTCGCCCCCCGGGGAGGGATATGGCTACACCTTC | CASSYSPPGEGYGYTF | 16 | TRBJ1-2 | NA | NA | TRBV6-6
TGCGCCAGCGACGGAGAGACGAACACCGGGGAGCTGTTTTTT | CASDGETNTGELFF | 14 | TRBJ2-2 | NA | NA | TRBV10-2
TGTGCCAGCAGCTTGATTGGCGGGAGGGCCGGCCAAGAGACCCAGTACTTC | CASSLIGGRAGQETQYF | 17 | TRBJ2-5 | NA | TRBD2 | TRBV5-5
TGTGCCAGCAGCCTACAGGGCTCAACCTACGAGCAGTACTTC | CASSLQGSTYEQYF | 14 | TRBJ2-7 | NA | NA | TRBV6-1
TGTGCCAGCAGCTTAGGTTCTAGCGGGAGGTCCTACGAGCAGTACTTC | CASSLGSSGRSYEQYF | 16 | TRBJ2-7 | NA | TRBD2 | TRBV11-2
TGTGCCAGTAACAACAGGGCTGAGTCACCCCAGCATTTT | CASNNRAESPQHF | 13 | TRBJ1-5 | NA | NA | TRBV19
TGTGCCAGCTCACCAGCGGGACCGGGGTACGAGCAGTACTTC | CASSPAGPGYEQYF | 14 | TRBJ2-7 | NA | NA | TRBV18
TGTGCCAGCAGCGTAGTTGGGACTCCGGAGGGGGAGCAGTTCTTC | CASSVVGTPEGEQFF | 15 | TRBJ2-1 | NA | NA | TRBV9
TGTGCCAGCACTTTAAAGTGGGCAGTCTCAGGCTACACCTTC | CASTLKWAVSGYTF | 14 | TRBJ1-2 | NA | NA | TRBV6-1
TGCGCCAGCAGCCAAGATGTCGGGGGGAACTACAATGAGCAGTTCTTC | CASSQDVGGNYNEQFF | 16 | TRBJ2-1 | NA | TRBD2 | TRBV4-3